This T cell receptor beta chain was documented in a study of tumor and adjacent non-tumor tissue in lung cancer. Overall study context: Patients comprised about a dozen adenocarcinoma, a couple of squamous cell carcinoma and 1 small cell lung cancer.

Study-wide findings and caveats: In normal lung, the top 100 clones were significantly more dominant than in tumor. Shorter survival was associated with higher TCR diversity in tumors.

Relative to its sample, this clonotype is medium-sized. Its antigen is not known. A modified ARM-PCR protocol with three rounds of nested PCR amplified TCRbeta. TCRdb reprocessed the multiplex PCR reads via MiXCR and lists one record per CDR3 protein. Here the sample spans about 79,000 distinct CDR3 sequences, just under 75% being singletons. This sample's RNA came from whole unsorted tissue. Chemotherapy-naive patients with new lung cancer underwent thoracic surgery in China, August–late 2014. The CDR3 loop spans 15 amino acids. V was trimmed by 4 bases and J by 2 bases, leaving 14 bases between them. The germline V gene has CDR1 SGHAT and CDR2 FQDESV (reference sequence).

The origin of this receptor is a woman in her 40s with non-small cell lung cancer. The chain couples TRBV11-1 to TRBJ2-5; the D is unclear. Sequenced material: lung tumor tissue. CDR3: CASSSSLETQETQYF. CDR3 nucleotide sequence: TGTGCCAGCAGCTCGAGCTTGGAGACTCAAGAGACCCAGTACTTC.